These 15 T cell receptor beta chains were sequenced from one sample in a study of regulatory T cells in long-lasting Graves disease. The time point: persistent/refractory GD, antithyroid drugs over 5 years with positive TRAb. Extracted RNA from PBMCs served as the source of the TCR library. iRepertoire HTBI primers and Arm-PCR of CDR3 regions built TCR beta libraries. Using its own MiXCR run on the multiplex PCR reads, TCRdb lists one record per CDR3 protein. The sample carries roughly 430,000 distinct CDR3 sequences, 21% recorded once. The input for sequencing was peripheral blood mononuclear cells (PBMCs), taken when the disease was refractory, from a patient treated with antithyroid drugs. These receptors all stem from a female donor with Graves disease.

This clonotype has ten or more counts. The chain uses TRBV10-3 and TRBJ2-7; 9 positions match TRBD1. Germline CDR1 and CDR2: ENHRY and SYGVKD. This CDR3 is 16 amino acids long. V lost 0 bases and J lost 3; bases outside the gene matches: 6. The CDR3 DNA is TGTGCCATCAGTGAGTCTCAGACAGGGGGGATCTACGAGCAGTACTTC. The encoded protein is CAISESQTGGIYEQYF.

V is TRBV28 and J is TRBJ2-1; D possibly corresponds to TRBD2 (5 bases). The CDR3 totals 12 residues. CDR1 and CDR2 from the germline V gene are MDHEN and SYDVKM. Trimming left V 9 bases short and J 9 bases short, with 15 bases between. This CDR3 reads CASARARGEQFF. CDR3 nucleotides: TGTGCCAGTGCGCGGGCCCGGGGTGAGCAGTTCTTC.

This clonotype occurred many times. The chain recombines TRBV28 with TRBJ2-7, with 7 nucleotides matching TRBD2. This CDR3 has 17 residues. Germline CDR1 MDHEN, CDR2 SYDVKM. The trim removed 5 bases at V and 0 bases at J, leaving 13 bases unmatched. CDR3 in DNA: TGTGCCAGCAGTGCCCCTGAAAGTAGCGGGTTCTCCTACGAGCAGTACTTC. Encoded protein: CASSAPESSGFSYEQYF.

Many counts were recorded for this clonotype. The chain combines TRBV28 with TRBJ2-7, with 10 bases lining up with TRBD2. Germline CDR1 reads MDHEN; CDR2 reads SYDVKM. The CDR3 is 14 amino acids. The V segment lost 6 bases and the J segment 2 bases; nucleotides outside the gene matches: 4. Written as DNA, the CDR3 is TGTGCCAGCAGGTTAGCGGGAGGCGCCTACGAGCAGTACTTC. This sequence encodes CASRLAGGAYEQYF.

This clonotype was picked up many times. The rearrangement uses TRBV7-3 and TRBJ2-2, with D perhaps TRBD1 or TRBD2 (5 bases each). Germline assignment: CDR1 SGHTA and CDR2 FQGTGA. The V end lost 7 bases, the J end lost 6 bases, and 18 bases lay between the germline ends. The CDR3 has 15 amino acids. CDR3 coding DNA: TGTGCCAGCATCCCCGCCCCGGGGCTATCCGGGGAGCTGTTTTTT. The encoded protein is CASIPAPGLSGELFF.

This clonotype was detected a few times. The V call is TRBV18, the J call TRBJ1-6; 7 positions match TRBD1. Germline V gives CDR1 KGHSH, CDR2 LQKENI. Germline trimming cut 4 bases from V and 3 bases from J; bases unmatched to any gene: 3. This CDR3 comprises 15 residues. CDR3 nucleotide sequence: TGTGCCAGCTCACGAGACAGGGACTATAATTCACCCCTCCACTTT. Its protein is CASSRDRDYNSPLHF.

This clonotype was observed a handful of times. This chain joins TRBV6-5 and TRBJ2-5, with 7 bases lining up with TRBD2. The CDR3 totals 15 residues. The J segment lost 4 bases and the V segment lost 2 bases, leaving 7 bases of the junction unmatched. Germline V gene data show CDR1 as MNHEY and CDR2 as SVGAGI. CDR3 nucleotides: TGTGCCAGCAGTTACCCGGGTCGCGGGGGAGAGACCCAGTACTTC. Encoded protein: CASSYPGRGGETQYF.

The table lists this clonotype with many counts. The rearrangement uses TRBV20-1 and TRBJ1-1, with no clear D. CDR1 and CDR2 from the germline V gene are DFQATT and SNEGSKA (reference sequence). Trimming took 0 bases from V and 0 from J, leaving 11 bases between them. The CDR3 length is 15 residues. In DNA form, the CDR3 reads TGCAGTGCTAGAGATCGTGGGGATTTGAACACTGAAGCTTTCTTT. The encoded protein is CSARDRGDLNTEAFF.

This clonotype was detected many times. The chain carries TRBV5-5 and TRBJ2-2; 8 bases align to TRBD2. Trimming removed 4 bases from V and 2 bases from J; junction bases left unmatched: 13. CDR1 is SGHKS, CDR2 YYEKEE, per germline (reference sequence). The CDR3 contains 18 residues. In DNA form, the CDR3 reads TGTGCCAGCAGCCAGTGGCCCAGCGGGAGTGGAAACACCGGGGAGCTGTTTTTT. Translation: CASSQWPSGSGNTGELFF.

This clonotype was detected a few times. The V call is TRBV20-1, the J call TRBJ2-5; no firm D call. CDR1 is DFQATT, CDR2 SNEGSKA, per germline (reference sequence). The CDR3 extends over 15 amino acids. V dropped 8 bases and J dropped 3 bases, with 22 bases sitting between them. Written as DNA, the CDR3 is TGCAGTACTCCGAACATTTTAGTAATCGAAGAGACCCAGTACTTC. This codes for CSTPNILVIEETQYF.

At least ten counts were recorded for this clonotype. The rearrangement links TRBV3-1 to TRBJ2-7; 9 nucleotides line up with TRBD2. The junction had 5 bases not matched to a gene; V was cut back by 0 bases and J by 2 bases. CDR3 length: 16 residues. CDR1 is LGHDT, CDR2 YNNKEL, per germline (reference sequence). CDR3 amino acids: CASSQDQGLAPYEQYF. The CDR3, as DNA: TGTGCCAGCAGCCAAGATCAGGGACTAGCTCCCTACGAGCAGTACTTC.

CDR3 residues: CSAGSSYNEQFF. CDR3 coding DNA: TGCAGCGCCGGCAGCTCCTACAATGAGCAGTTCTTC. The rearrangement uses TRBV29-1 and TRBJ2-1, with D unclear. Germline V lookup: CDR1 SQVTM, CDR2 ANQGSEA. This CDR3 region has 12 residues. V was shortened by 7 bases and J by 0 bases, with 7 bases between the two germline ends.

This chain links TRBV7-9 with TRBJ2-3, with 9 bases matching TRBD2. The CDR3 is made up of 16 amino acids. The germline gives CDR1 SEHNR, CDR2 FQNEAQ (reference sequence). Unmatched junction bases numbered 10, after V lost 5 bases and J lost 4 bases. Written as DNA, the CDR3 is TGTGCCAGCAGCCCCGGGACTAGCCCTGCCGCAGATACGCAGTATTTT. Protein product: CASSPGTSPAADTQYF.

This clonotype showed up many times. The rearrangement joins TRBV2 to TRBJ1-4; D is ambiguous. The length of the CDR3 is 15 residues. With 6 bases removed from V and 5 bases from J, the gap between germline ends came to 16 bases. Germline V gene data show CDR1 as SNHLY and CDR2 as FYNNEI. CDR3 region: CASSRVRAKNEKLFF. CDR3 sequence (DNA): TGTGCCAGCAGCCGAGTAAGGGCAAAAAATGAAAAACTGTTTTTT.

This clonotype was detected ten times or more. The J gene is TRBJ2-7, the V gene TRBV28; no clear D gene. This CDR3 contains 12 residues. The V end lost 4 bases, the J end lost 2 bases, and 6 bases lay between the germline ends. Per the germline V gene, CDR1 is MDHEN and CDR2 is SYDVKM. DNA of the CDR3: TGTGCCAGCAGTTCCCAGACCTACGAGCAGTACTTC. It is translated as CASSSQTYEQYF.